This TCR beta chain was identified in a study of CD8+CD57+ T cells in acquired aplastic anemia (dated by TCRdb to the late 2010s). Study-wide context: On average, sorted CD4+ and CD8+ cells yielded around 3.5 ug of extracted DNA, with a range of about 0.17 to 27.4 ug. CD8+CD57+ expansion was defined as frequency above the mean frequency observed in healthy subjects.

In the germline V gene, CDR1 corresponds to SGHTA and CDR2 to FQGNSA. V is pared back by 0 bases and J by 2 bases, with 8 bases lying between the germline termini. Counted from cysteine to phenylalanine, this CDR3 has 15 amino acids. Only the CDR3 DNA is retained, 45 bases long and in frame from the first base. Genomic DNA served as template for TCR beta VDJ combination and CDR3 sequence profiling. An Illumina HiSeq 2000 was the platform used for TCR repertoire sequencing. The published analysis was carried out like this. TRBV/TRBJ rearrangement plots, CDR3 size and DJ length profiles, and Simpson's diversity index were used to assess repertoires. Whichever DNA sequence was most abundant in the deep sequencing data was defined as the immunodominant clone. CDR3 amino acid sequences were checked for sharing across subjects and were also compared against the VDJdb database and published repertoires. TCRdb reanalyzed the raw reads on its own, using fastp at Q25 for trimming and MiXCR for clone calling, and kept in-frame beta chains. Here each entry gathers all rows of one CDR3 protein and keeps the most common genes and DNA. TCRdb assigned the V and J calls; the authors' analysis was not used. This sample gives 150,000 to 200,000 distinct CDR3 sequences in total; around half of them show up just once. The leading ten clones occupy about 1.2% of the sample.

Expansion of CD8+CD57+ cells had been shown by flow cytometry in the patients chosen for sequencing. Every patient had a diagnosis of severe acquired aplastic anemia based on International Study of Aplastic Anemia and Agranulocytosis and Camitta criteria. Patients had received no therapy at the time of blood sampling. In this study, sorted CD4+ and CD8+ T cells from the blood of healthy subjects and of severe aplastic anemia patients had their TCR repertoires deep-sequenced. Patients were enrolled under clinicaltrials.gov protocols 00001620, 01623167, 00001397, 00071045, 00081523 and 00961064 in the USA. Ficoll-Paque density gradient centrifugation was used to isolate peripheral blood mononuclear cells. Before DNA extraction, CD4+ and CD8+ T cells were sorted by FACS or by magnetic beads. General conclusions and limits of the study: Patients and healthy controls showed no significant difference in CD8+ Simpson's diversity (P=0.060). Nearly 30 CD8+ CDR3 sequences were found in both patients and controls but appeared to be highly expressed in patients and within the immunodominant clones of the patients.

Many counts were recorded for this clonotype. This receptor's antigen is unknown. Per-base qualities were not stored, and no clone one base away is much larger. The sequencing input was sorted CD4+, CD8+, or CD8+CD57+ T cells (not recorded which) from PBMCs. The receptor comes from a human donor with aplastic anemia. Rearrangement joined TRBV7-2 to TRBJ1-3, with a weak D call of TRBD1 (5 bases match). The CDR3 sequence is CASSLAGGAGNTIYF. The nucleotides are TGTGCCAGCAGCTTAGCGGGGGGAGCTGGAAACACCATATATTTT.